The sequence of this T cell receptor (beta chain) was determined in a study of blood T cell repertoires in COVID-19. As for the study in general: Acute-phase and convalescent COVID-19 samples originated in the United States, Italy and Spain. PBMCs, B-cell-depleted T cells, or T cells were the source of the cDNA or gDNA that made up the material.

Trimming removed 5 bases from V and 5 bases from J, with 12 bases in between. Germline loops: CDR1 MNHEY, CDR2 SVGAGI. CDR3 length: 13 amino acids. In the source study's methods: Scientists estimated how many nucleated cells there were by amplifying reference gene primers. Sequencing used immunoSEQ multiplex PCR; TCRdb keeps in-frame clones, though not all of them. V, J and clone size were drawn from that table, and D and trimming were deduced from the DNA. The table lists 650,000 to 800,000 clones, over 80% of them singletons. Sequenced: peripheral blood. The TCR sequence derives from a woman between 18 and 30 years old with acute or convalescent COVID-19. This chain joins TRBV6-5 and TRBJ1-2, with D tentatively TRBD1 (5 bases). As DNA, the CDR3 is TGTGCCAGCAGTATACTGGGGGGATATGGCTACACCTTC. The encoded protein is CASSILGGYGYTF.